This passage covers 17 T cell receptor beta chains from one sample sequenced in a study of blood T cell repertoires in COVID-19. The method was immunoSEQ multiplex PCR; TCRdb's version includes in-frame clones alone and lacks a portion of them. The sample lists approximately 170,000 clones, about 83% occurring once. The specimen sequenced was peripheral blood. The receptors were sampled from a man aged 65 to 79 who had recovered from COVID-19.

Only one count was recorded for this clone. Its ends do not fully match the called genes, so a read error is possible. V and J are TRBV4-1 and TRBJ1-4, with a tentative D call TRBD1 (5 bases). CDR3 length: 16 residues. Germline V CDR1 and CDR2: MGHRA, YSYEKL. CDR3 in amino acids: CASSQGGDGEARTRVF. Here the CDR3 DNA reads TGCGCCAGCAGCCAAGGCGGGGACGGGGAGGCTCGGACGCGGGTTTTT.

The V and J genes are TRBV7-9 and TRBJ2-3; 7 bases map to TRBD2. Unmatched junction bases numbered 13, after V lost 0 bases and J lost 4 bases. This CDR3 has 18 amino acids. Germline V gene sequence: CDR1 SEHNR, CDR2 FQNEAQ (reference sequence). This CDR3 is CASSLALSSGFEADTQYF. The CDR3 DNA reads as TGTGCCAGCAGCTTAGCCTTGTCTAGCGGATTTGAGGCAGATACGCAGTATTTT.

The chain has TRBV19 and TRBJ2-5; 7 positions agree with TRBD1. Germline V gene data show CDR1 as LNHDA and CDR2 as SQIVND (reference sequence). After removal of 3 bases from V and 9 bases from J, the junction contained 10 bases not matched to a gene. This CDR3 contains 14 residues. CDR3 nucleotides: TGTGCCAGTAGTATGGGGACAGTTACACGGGCCCAGTACTTC. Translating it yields CASSMGTVTRAQYF.

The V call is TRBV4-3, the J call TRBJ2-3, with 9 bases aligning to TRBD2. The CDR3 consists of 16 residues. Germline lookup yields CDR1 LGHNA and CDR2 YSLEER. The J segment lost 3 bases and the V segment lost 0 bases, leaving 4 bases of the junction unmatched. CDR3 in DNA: TGCGCCAGCAGCCAAGATCTAGCGGGGAGGACAGATACGCAGTATTTT. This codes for CASSQDLAGRTDTQYF.

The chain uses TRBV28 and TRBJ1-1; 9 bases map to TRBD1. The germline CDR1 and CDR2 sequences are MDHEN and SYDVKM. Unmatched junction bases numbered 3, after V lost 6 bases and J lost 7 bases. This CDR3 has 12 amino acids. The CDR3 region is CASRGQGGEAFF. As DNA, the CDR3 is TGTGCCAGCAGGGGACAGGGCGGTGAAGCTTTCTTT.

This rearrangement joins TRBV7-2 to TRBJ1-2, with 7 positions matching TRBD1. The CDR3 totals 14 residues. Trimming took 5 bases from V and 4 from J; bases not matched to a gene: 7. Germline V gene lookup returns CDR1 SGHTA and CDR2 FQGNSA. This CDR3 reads CASSPPAGGYGYTF. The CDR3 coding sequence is TGTGCCAGCAGCCCACCGGCAGGGGGCTATGGCTACACCTTC.

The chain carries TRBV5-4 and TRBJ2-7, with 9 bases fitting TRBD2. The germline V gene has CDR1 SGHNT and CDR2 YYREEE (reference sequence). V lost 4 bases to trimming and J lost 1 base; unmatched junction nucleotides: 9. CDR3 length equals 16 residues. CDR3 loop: CASSATASGASYEQYF. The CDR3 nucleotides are TGTGCCAGCAGCGCTACTGCTAGCGGGGCTTCCTACGAGCAGTACTTC.

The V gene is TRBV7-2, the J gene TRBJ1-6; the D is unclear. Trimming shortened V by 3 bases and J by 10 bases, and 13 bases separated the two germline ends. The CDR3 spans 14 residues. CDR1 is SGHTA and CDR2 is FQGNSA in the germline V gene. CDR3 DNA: TGTGCCAGCAGCTTGGAGGGCGGGATCTCACCCCTCCACTTT. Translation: CASSLEGGISPLHF.

CDR3: CASSPLAGDPDTQYF. The DNA of the CDR3 is TGTGCCAGCTCACCACTAGCGGGAGACCCAGATACGCAGTATTTT. The rearrangement uses TRBV18 and TRBJ2-3, with 9 nucleotides matching TRBD2. Germline V lookup: CDR1 KGHSH, CDR2 LQKENI. The CDR3 has 15 residues. V was pared by 1 base and J by 4 bases, with 3 bases of the junction left unmatched.

As DNA, the CDR3 is TGCGCCAGCAGCTTCCGGGACAGGGGCCTCTCACCCCTCCACTTT. Protein product: CASSFRDRGLSPLHF. The V and J genes are TRBV5-1 and TRBJ1-6; 10 nucleotides line up with TRBD1. V dropped 2 bases and J dropped 10; count of bases not matched to a gene: 6. Looked up from germline, CDR1 is SGHRS and CDR2 is YFSETQ. This CDR3 contains 15 residues.

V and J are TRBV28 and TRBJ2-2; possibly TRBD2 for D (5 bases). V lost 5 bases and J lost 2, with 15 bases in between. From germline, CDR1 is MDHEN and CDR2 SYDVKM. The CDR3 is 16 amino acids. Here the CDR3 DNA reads TGTGCCAGCAGTCTCCTAGGGAGACTCAACACCGGGGAGCTGTTTTTT. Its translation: CASSLLGRLNTGELFF. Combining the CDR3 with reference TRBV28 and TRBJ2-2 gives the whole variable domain DVKVTQSSRYLVKRTGEKVFLECVQDMDHENMFWYRQDPGLGLRLIYFSYDVKMKEKGDIPEGYSVSREKKERFSLILESASTNQTSMYLCASSLLGRLNTGELFFGEGSRLTVL.

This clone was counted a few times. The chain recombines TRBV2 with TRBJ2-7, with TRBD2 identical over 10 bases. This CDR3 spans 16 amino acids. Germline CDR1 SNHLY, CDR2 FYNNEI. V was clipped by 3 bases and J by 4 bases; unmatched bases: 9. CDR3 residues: CASSEGTSASRYEQYF. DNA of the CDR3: TGTGCCAGCAGTGAGGGGACTAGCGCTAGTCGGTACGAGCAGTACTTC.

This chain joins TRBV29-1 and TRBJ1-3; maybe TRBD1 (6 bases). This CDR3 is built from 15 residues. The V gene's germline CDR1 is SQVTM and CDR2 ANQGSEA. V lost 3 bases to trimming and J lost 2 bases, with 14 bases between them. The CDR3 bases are TGCAGCGTTGAGGGAGGGGGTCCAGCTGGAAACACCATATATTTT. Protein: CSVEGGGPAGNTIYF. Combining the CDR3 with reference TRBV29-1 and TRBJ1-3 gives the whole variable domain SAVISQKPSRDICQRGTSLTIQCQVDSQVTMMFWYRQQPGQSLTLIATANQGSEATYESGFVIDKFPISRPNLTFSTLTVSNMSPEDSSIYLCSVEGGGPAGNTIYFGEGSWLTVV.

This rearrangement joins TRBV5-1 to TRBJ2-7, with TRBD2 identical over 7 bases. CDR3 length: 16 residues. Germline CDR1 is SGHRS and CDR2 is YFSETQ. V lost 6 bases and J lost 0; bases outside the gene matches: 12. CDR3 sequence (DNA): TGCGCCAGCACCCTTGATCCAGGGAGGGGCTCCTACGAGCAGTACTTC. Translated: CASTLDPGRGSYEQYF.

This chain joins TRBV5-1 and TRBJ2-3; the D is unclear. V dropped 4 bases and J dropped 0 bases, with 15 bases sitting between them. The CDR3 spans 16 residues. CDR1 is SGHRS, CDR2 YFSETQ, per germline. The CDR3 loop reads CASSKELSVSTDTQYF. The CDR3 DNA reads TGCGCCAGCAGCAAAGAGTTAAGCGTGAGCACAGATACGCAGTATTTT.

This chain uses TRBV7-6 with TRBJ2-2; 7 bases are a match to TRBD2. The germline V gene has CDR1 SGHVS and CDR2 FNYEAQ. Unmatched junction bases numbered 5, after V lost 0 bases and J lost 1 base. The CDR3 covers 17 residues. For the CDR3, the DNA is TGTGCCAGCAGCTTAGCCCCCCAGCGGGGGAACACCGGGGAGCTGTTTTTT. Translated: CASSLAPQRGNTGELFF.

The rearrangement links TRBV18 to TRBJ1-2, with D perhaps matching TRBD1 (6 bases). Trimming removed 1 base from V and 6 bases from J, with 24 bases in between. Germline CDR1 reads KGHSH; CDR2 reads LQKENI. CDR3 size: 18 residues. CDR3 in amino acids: CASSPQFSYRENWNGYTF. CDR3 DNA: TGTGCCAGCTCACCACAGTTCTCATACAGGGAGAATTGGAATGGCTACACCTTC.